This TCR beta chain was captured by sequencing in a study of blood T cell repertoires in COVID-19. Original processing methods: Estimated nucleated cell counts came from reference gene primer amplification. Here immunoSEQ multiplex PCR was the method, and the copy in TCRdb shows in-frame clones only, minus some. The DNA gave D and trimming, while V, J and clone size come from that table. The sample holds 140,000 to 150,000 clones, approximately 80% seen once. Germline lookup yields CDR1 MDHEN and CDR2 SYDVKM. This CDR3 region has 15 residues. The V gene end was trimmed by 4 bases and the J gene end by 1 base; junction bases not matched to a gene: 6. This clone has a handful of counts.

The rearrangement joins TRBV28 to TRBJ1-1; 7 positions match TRBD1. Sequencing used peripheral blood. The receptor comes from a human donor in a cohort sampled during active COVID-19. CDR3 sequence: CASSSPWTGNTEAFF. CDR3 coding DNA: TGTGCCAGCAGTTCCCCTTGGACAGGGAACACTGAAGCTTTCTTT. Full variable domain (rest looked up from reference TRBV28 and TRBJ1-1): DVKVTQSSRYLVKRTGEKVFLECVQDMDHENMFWYRQDPGLGLRLIYFSYDVKMKEKGDIPEGYSVSREKKERFSLILESASTNQTSMYLCASSSPWTGNTEAFFGQGTRLTVV.